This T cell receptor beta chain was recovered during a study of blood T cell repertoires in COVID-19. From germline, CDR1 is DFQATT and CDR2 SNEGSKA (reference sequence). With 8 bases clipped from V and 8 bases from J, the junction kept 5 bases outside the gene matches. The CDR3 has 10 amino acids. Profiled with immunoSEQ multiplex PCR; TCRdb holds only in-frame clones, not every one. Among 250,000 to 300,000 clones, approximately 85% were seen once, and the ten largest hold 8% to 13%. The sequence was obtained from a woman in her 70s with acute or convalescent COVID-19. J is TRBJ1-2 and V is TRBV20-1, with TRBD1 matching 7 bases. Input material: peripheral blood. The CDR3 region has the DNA TGCAGTACAGGGGAGGAGGGCTACACCTTC. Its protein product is CSTGEEGYTF.